Sequencing of this TCR beta chain was carried out in a study of OX40 agonist ivuxolimab in advanced cancers. Study-level information: Dose-escalation cases comprised hepatocellular carcinoma, melanoma, renal cell or head and neck cancer.

Profiled with immunoSEQ multiplex PCR; TCRdb holds only in-frame clones, not every one. The sample consists of approximately 89,000 clones, around nine tenths of them appearing once. The CDR3 spans 15 residues. V was clipped by 3 bases and J by 5 bases; unmatched bases: 5. CDR1 is KGHSH, CDR2 LQKENI, per germline. The chain employs TRBV18 and TRBJ2-3; 10 bases match TRBD1. The sequence was collected from an adult with an advanced solid tumor such as melanoma, head and neck, liver or kidney cancer. This sample comprised CD4+ or CD8+ T cells sorted from blood, obtained in a trial of the OX40 agonist ivuxolimab. CDR3 bases: TGTGCCAGCTCACCGGGACAGGGGCTACTAGATACGCAGTATTTT. Translation gives CASSPGQGLLDTQYF.